These 24 T cell receptor beta chains share one sample of origin, sequenced in a study of shared clonotypes between healthy human individuals. Sequenced by immunoSEQ multiplex PCR; TCRdb stores in-frame clones only, minus some. The sample lists roughly 2,000,000 clones, roughly 93% occurring once. The naive CD8 fraction comprised CD45RO-negative cells positively selected for CCR7 and excluded terminally differentiated effector memory CD45RA+ cells. Sequenced input: naive CD8+ T cells from PBMCs. Receptors originate from a man between 18 and 35 years old in good health. Some clones in this sample may be carry-over from other donors' samples.

This clone was detected once. V gene TRBV6-1 combines with J gene TRBJ2-7; D is possibly TRBD2 (7 bases). Between the trimmed V and J ends, which lost 6 bases and 4 bases, there was a span of 19 bases. The CDR3 loop spans 15 amino acids. Germline CDR1 is MNHNS and CDR2 is SASEGT. The CDR3 region is CASRTGGGARYEQYF. The DNA of the CDR3 is TGTGCCAGCAGAACCGGTGGGGGGGCGCGGTACGAGCAGTACTTC.

The chain is built from TRBV12-5 and TRBJ2-3; unclear D gene. The CDR3 totals 15 residues. The V gene's germline CDR1 is LGHNT and CDR2 FRNRAP. V lost 7 bases, J lost 4 bases, and 18 bases lay in between. For the CDR3, the DNA is TGTGCTAGTGACGGGCCCCTACTAACGGCAGATACGCAGTATTTT. Translation gives CASDGPLLTADTQYF.

A single count supports this clone. The rearrangement links TRBV15 to TRBJ2-1; 7 bases fit TRBD2. The CDR3 is made up of 15 amino acids. The V segment lost 5 bases and the J segment 3 bases; nucleotides outside the gene matches: 7. Germline V gene lookup returns CDR1 LNHNV and CDR2 YYDKDF (reference sequence). The DNA of the CDR3 is TGTGCCACCAGCGGGGCGGGAGTCGACTACAATGAGCAGTTCTTC. Amino acid sequence: CATSGAGVDYNEQFF.

The chain carries TRBV27 and TRBJ2-1, with a tentative D call TRBD2 (6 bases). Germline lookup yields CDR1 MNHEY and CDR2 SMNVEV (reference sequence). CDR3 length equals 19 residues. The germline V and J ends were trimmed by 2 bases and 6 bases, with 26 bases remaining between them. The CDR3 reads CASSLIPSLPFAGLNEQFF. CDR3 DNA: TGTGCCAGCAGTTTAATCCCGTCTCTTCCGTTCGCGGGGCTCAATGAGCAGTTCTTC.

V is TRBV9 and J is TRBJ1-2; unclear D gene. Between the trimmed V and J ends, which lost 0 bases and 0 bases, there was a span of 12 bases. This CDR3 has 16 amino acids. Germline V gene data show CDR1 as SGDLS and CDR2 as YYNGEE. CDR3 sequence reads: CASSVGTDLANYGYTF. DNA of the CDR3: TGTGCCAGCAGCGTAGGAACAGACCTAGCTAACTATGGCTACACCTTC.

The chain has TRBV13 and TRBJ2-1; D is undetermined. This CDR3 comprises 14 residues. In germline, CDR1 is PRHDT, CDR2 FYEKMQ (reference sequence). The V end lost 5 bases, the J end lost 7 bases, and 15 bases lay between the germline ends. The CDR3 sequence: CASSAAPALNEQFF. The CDR3, as DNA: TGTGCCAGCAGCGCCGCCCCGGCGTTAAATGAGCAGTTCTTC.

The V gene is TRBV4-1, the J gene TRBJ2-6, with D unresolved. This CDR3 is built from 17 residues. V was shortened by 3 bases and J by 0 bases, with 12 bases between the two germline ends. CDR1 is MGHRA, CDR2 YSYEKL, per germline. CDR3 sequence reads: CASSQLMGHSGANVLTF. The DNA for the CDR3 is TGCGCCAGCAGCCAGTTGATGGGCCACTCTGGGGCCAACGTCCTGACTTTC.

This clone was detected only once. This rearrangement joins TRBV27 to TRBJ1-2; 7 nucleotides align to TRBD1. Per the germline V gene, CDR1 is MNHEY and CDR2 is SMNVEV (reference sequence). The CDR3 totals 16 residues. Trimming took 4 bases from V and 0 from J; bases not matched to a gene: 8. The CDR3 nucleotides are TGTGCCAGCAGTTCGAGACAGGGTGCGGCTAACTATGGCTACACCTTC. Translating it yields CASSSRQGAANYGYTF.

The chain combines TRBV7-6 with TRBJ2-2; either TRBD1 or TRBD2 may supply D (5 bases each). Trimming removed 5 bases from V and 3 bases from J, with 16 bases in between. There are 16 residues in the CDR3. The germline V gene has CDR1 SGHVS and CDR2 FNYEAQ. CDR3 in amino acids: CASSEELGVHTGELFF. The DNA for the CDR3 is TGTGCCAGCAGCGAGGAATTGGGGGTGCACACCGGGGAGCTGTTTTTT.

Remarks on this clone: The identical CDR3 is also encoded by other nucleotide sequences in the sample. This chain links TRBV5-6 with TRBJ2-7; no reliable D call. CDR3 size: 12 residues. Trimming took 0 bases from V and 5 from J, leaving 6 bases between them. Germline lookup yields CDR1 SGHDT and CDR2 YYEEEE. The CDR3 loop is CASSLAGDEQYF. As DNA, the CDR3 is TGTGCCAGCAGCTTGGCTGGGGACGAGCAGTACTTC.

About this clone itself: Distinct nucleotide sequences in the sample also encode this CDR3. V is TRBV27 and J is TRBJ2-7; 13 bases agree with TRBD2. There are 13 residues in the CDR3. Germline V lookup: CDR1 MNHEY, CDR2 SMNVEV (reference sequence). With 5 bases clipped from V and 5 bases from J, the junction kept 0 bases outside the gene matches. The CDR3 sequence is CASSGLAGDEQYF. DNA of the CDR3: TGTGCCAGCAGTGGACTAGCGGGAGACGAGCAGTACTTC.

This clone was seen only once. This chain's CDR3 is CASSLDRGSDNNEQFF. The CDR3 DNA is TGTGCCAGCAGCTTGGATCGAGGTAGCGACAACAATGAGCAGTTCTTC. V gene TRBV5-4 combines with J gene TRBJ2-1, with TRBD2 as a possible D gene (5 bases). V was cut by 0 bases and J by 5 bases, with 15 bases left in between. Germline values: CDR1 SGHNT, CDR2 YYREEE (reference sequence). This CDR3 comprises 16 residues.

The chain uses TRBV5-1 and TRBJ2-1, with 8 bases aligning to TRBD2. From germline, CDR1 is SGHRS and CDR2 YFSETQ. The CDR3 sequence is 16 residues long. The junction had 9 bases not matched to a gene; V was cut back by 0 bases and J by 7 bases. The CDR3 protein is CASSLARSGSRNEQFF. As DNA, the CDR3 is TGCGCCAGCAGCTTGGCCAGGAGCGGGAGTCGGAATGAGCAGTTCTTC.

This sequence joins TRBV6-6 and TRBJ2-5; D call uncertain. CDR3 size: 16 residues. The V and J ends lost 6 bases and 3 bases respectively, with 20 bases between them. Germline V CDR1 and CDR2: MNHNY, SVGAGI (reference sequence). CDR3 region: CASSRLVDHPEETQYF. Here the CDR3 DNA reads TGTGCCAGCAGCCGTCTAGTGGATCATCCCGAAGAGACCCAGTACTTC.

The chain links TRBV28 to TRBJ2-3, with D perhaps matching TRBD2 (7 bases). This CDR3 has 20 residues. Trimming removed 3 bases at V and 3 bases at J, with 28 bases between. Germline V lookup: CDR1 MDHEN, CDR2 SYDVKM. CDR3 sequence (DNA): TGTGCCAGCAGTTTTCGGTTACGACCCAGGGGACTAAACCGTACAGATACGCAGTATTTT. Protein product: CASSFRLRPRGLNRTDTQYF.

Turning to this clone: Other DNA sequences in the same sample also yield this CDR3. The rearrangement links TRBV9 to TRBJ2-5, with 12 bases lining up with TRBD2. Per germline, CDR1 SGDLS and CDR2 YYNGEE. After removal of 0 bases from V and 5 bases from J, the junction contained 2 bases not matched to a gene. The CDR3 loop spans 15 amino acids. The CDR3, as DNA: TGTGCCAGCAGCGTAGAGGGACTAGCGGGCGAGACCCAGTACTTC. Encoded protein: CASSVEGLAGETQYF. Drawing the rest from reference TRBV9 and TRBJ2-5, the complete variable domain is DSGVTQTPKHLITATGQRVTLRCSPRSGDLSVYWYQQSLDQGLQFLIQYYNGEERAKGNILERFSAQQFPDLHSELNLSSLELGDSALYFCASSVEGLAGETQYFGPGTRLLVL.

The gene calls are TRBV5-4 and TRBJ2-7, with 8 bases lining up with TRBD2. Germline CDR1 and CDR2: SGHNT and YYREEE (reference sequence). V lost 3 bases to trimming and J lost 5 bases; unmatched junction nucleotides: 10. The CDR3 is 15 amino acids. The CDR3 sequence is CASSSLSGKGNEQYF. In nucleotides, the CDR3 is TGTGCCAGCAGCTCCCTTAGCGGGAAGGGGAACGAGCAGTACTTC.

The CDR3 DNA reads as TGTGCCAGCAGTGACAGGGTCGGGCGACTAGCGACGGAGACCCAGTACTTC. Protein sequence: CASSDRVGRLATETQYF. This chain uses TRBV6-4 with TRBJ2-5, with 8 bases that match TRBD2. The J segment lost 5 bases and the V segment lost 2 bases, leaving 13 bases of the junction unmatched. CDR1 MRHNA and CDR2 SNTAGT come from the germline V gene. The CDR3 is 17 amino acids.

V usage is TRBV28 and J usage is TRBJ1-2, with D unclear. Trimming stripped 7 bases from V and 0 bases from J, with 12 bases between. Germline assignment: CDR1 MDHEN and CDR2 SYDVKM. This CDR3 region has 14 residues. The CDR3 loop reads CASTQGRPNYGYTF. Written as DNA, the CDR3 is TGTGCCAGCACCCAAGGACGTCCTAACTATGGCTACACCTTC.

The genes are TRBV27 and TRBJ2-5; the D is unclear. CDR3 size: 11 residues. Germline values: CDR1 MNHEY, CDR2 SMNVEV (reference sequence). V shed 6 bases and J shed 3 bases, with 5 bases lying between them. As DNA, the CDR3 is TGTGCCAGCAGAACCGAAGAGACCCAGTACTTC. It specifies CASRTEETQYF.

J is TRBJ1-5 and V is TRBV19; D might be TRBD1 (6 bases). CDR3 size: 17 residues. Germline V gene data show CDR1 as LNHDA and CDR2 as SQIVND (reference sequence). The V end was cut by 3 bases, the J end by 2 bases, with 17 bases between. CDR3 coding DNA: TGTGCCAGTAGTATCCCCCTCAACAGGGTGGGCAATCAGCCCCAGCATTTT. It translates to CASSIPLNRVGNQPQHF.

This clone has more than one count but fewer than ten. The J gene is TRBJ2-2, the V gene TRBV7-3; a possible D gene is TRBD1 (6 bases). The CDR3 covers 12 residues. Between the trimmed V and J ends, which lost 5 bases and 10 bases, there was a span of 11 bases. CDR1 and CDR2 (germline): SGHTA, FQGTGA. The DNA of the CDR3 is TGTGCCAGCAGCCTACAGGGAGCGGAGCTGTTTTTT. Its protein is CASSLQGAELFF.

The V gene is TRBV6-1, the J gene TRBJ1-4; no clear D. Germline V lookup: CDR1 MNHNS, CDR2 SASEGT. The CDR3 runs to 15 residues. The V end was cut by 6 bases, the J end by 4 bases, with 15 bases between. CDR3 residues: CASRPLPEGNEKLFF. The CDR3 DNA reads TGTGCCAGCAGACCCCTGCCGGAGGGTAATGAAAAACTGTTTTTT.

The gene calls are TRBV11-3 and TRBJ2-3; 10 bases map to TRBD2. Germline V lookup: CDR1 SGHNT, CDR2 YENEEA. The CDR3 spans 19 residues. The ends lost 1 base at V and 5 bases at J; junction bases unmatched: 15. The CDR3 DNA reads TGTGCCAGCAGCTTAGGTGGTCTAGCGGGAGCTTATATAGGAGATACGCAGTATTTT. It specifies CASSLGGLAGAYIGDTQYF.